The 19 T cell receptor beta chains reported below all come from one sample, sequenced in a study of regulatory T cells in long-lasting Graves disease. iRepertoire HTBI primers and Arm-PCR of CDR3 regions built TCR beta libraries. TCRdb re-derived calls from the multiplex PCR reads in MiXCR, one entry per CDR3 protein. This table has about 460,000 distinct CDR3 sequences, around a fifth appearing once. Sample time point: persistent/refractory GD, antithyroid drugs over 5 years with positive TRAb. RNA isolated from PBMCs was used to make the TCR library. Sequenced here: peripheral blood mononuclear cells (PBMCs), sampled when the disease was refractory, from a patient treated with antithyroid drugs. The origin of the receptors is a female donor with Graves disease.

This clonotype was seen repeatedly, ten times or more. The chain uses TRBV6-1 and TRBJ1-2; 10 nucleotides line up with TRBD1. Germline lookup yields CDR1 MNHNS and CDR2 SASEGT. The CDR3 contains 14 residues. J was trimmed by 5 bases and V by 5 bases; bases with no gene match: 5. The CDR3 nucleotides are TGTGCCAGCAGTCCGGACAGGGGGACTTATGGCTACACCTTC. Translation: CASSPDRGTYGYTF.

V and J are TRBV6-2 or TRBV6-3 and TRBJ1-2; tentative D call: TRBD1 (5 bases). This CDR3 region has 14 residues. CDR1 is MNHEY and CDR2 is SVGEGT in the germline V gene. Between the trimmed V and J ends, which lost 8 bases and 6 bases, there was a span of 19 bases. The CDR3 coding sequence is TGTGCCAGCTCGCCGCCGGGGGGAACTGATGGCTACACCTTC. Translated: CASSPPGGTDGYTF.

This sequence joins TRBV4-3 and TRBJ2-7; 7 bases map to TRBD1. The CDR3 runs to 13 residues. V shed 3 bases, J shed 5 bases, and the junction held 4 bases outside the gene matches. The germline gives CDR1 LGHNA, CDR2 YSLEER. The DNA of the CDR3 is TGCGCCAGCAGCCAGACAGGGCGGCACGAGCAGTACTTC. Its translation is CASSQTGRHEQYF.

The chain is built from TRBV27 and TRBJ2-6; tentative D call: TRBD1 (6 bases). Germline loops: CDR1 MNHEY, CDR2 SMNVEV (reference sequence). This CDR3 contains 18 residues. The ends were cut back, 5 bases at V and 0 bases at J, with 17 bases in the middle. The CDR3 protein is CASSDGTRKNSGANVLTF. The DNA for the CDR3 is TGTGCCAGCAGTGACGGGACACGGAAAAACTCTGGGGCCAACGTCCTGACTTTC.

The table lists this clonotype with a few counts. Here the CDR3 reads CASRGETGANEKLFF. DNA for the CDR3: TGTGCCAGCAGGGGGGAGACAGGGGCTAATGAAAAACTGTTTTTT. The chain joins TRBV6-2 or TRBV6-3 to TRBJ1-4, with 8 bases lining up with TRBD1. CDR1 is MNHEY, CDR2 SVGEGT, per germline. With 6 bases clipped from V and 3 bases from J, the junction kept 6 bases outside the gene matches. The CDR3 covers 15 residues.

This clonotype was detected ten times or more. The chain couples TRBV11-2 to TRBJ2-2; 7 bases line up with TRBD1. Losses at the gene ends were 5 bases for V and 3 bases for J; bases not matched to a gene: 3. CDR3 length: 14 residues. CDR1 is SGHAT, CDR2 FQNNGV, per germline. The DNA for the CDR3 is TGTGCCAGCAGCAGGGGACAGCACACCGGGGAGCTGTTTTTT. It yields the protein CASSRGQHTGELFF.

This clonotype was counted many times. V is TRBV28 and J is TRBJ1-5; 9 bases fit TRBD1. This CDR3 spans 17 amino acids. Germline assignment: CDR1 MDHEN and CDR2 SYDVKM. V lost 5 bases and J lost 0; bases outside the gene matches: 8. CDR3: CASSQQGAAYSNQPQHF. The DNA for the CDR3 is TGTGCCAGCAGTCAACAGGGGGCTGCATATAGCAATCAGCCCCAGCATTTT.

The V and J genes are TRBV4-1 and TRBJ1-1; TRBD1 is a possible D gene (6 bases). The CDR3 is 19 amino acids. V gave up 0 bases and J gave up 1 base, with 21 bases separating them. CDR1 MGHRA and CDR2 YSYEKL come from the germline V gene. The CDR3 DNA reads as TGCGCCAGCAGCCAAGAAGGTCGATTCAGGGGATTAGGGAACACTGAAGCTTTCTTT. Residues: CASSQEGRFRGLGNTEAFF.

Many counts were recorded for this clonotype. J is TRBJ1-2 and V is TRBV7-2, with 8 nucleotides matching TRBD1. This CDR3 spans 13 amino acids. Germline V gene lookup returns CDR1 SGHTA and CDR2 FQGNSA. Trimming removed 5 bases from V and 4 bases from J; junction bases left unmatched: 3. The CDR3 here is CASSLGTGYGYTF. CDR3 nucleotides: TGTGCCAGCAGCCTAGGGACAGGCTATGGCTACACCTTC. Full variable domain (rest looked up from reference TRBV7-2 and TRBJ1-2): GAGVSQSPSNKVTEKGKDVELRCDPISGHTALYWYRQSLGQGLEFLIYFQGNSAPDKSGLPSDRFSAERTGGSVSTLTIQRTQQEDSAVYLCASSLGTGYGYTFGSGTRLTVV.

This clonotype appeared many times. The chain links TRBV2 to TRBJ1-5, with D possibly matching TRBD1 (6 bases). The ends were cut back, 0 bases at V and 4 bases at J, with 13 bases in the middle. Germline CDR1 and CDR2: SNHLY and FYNNEI. The CDR3 is made up of 16 amino acids. CDR3: CASSEASGGPNQPQHF. The CDR3 DNA is TGTGCCAGCAGTGAAGCCTCCGGGGGGCCGAATCAGCCCCAGCATTTT.

Regarding this clonotype: A read error is possible here, since a much larger clone lies one base away. CDR3: CASSLLWDRGPWKLFF. Here the CDR3 DNA reads TGTGCCAGCAGCCTCCTGTGGGACAGGGGGCCCTGGAAGCTGTTTTTT. The rearrangement joins TRBV6-1 to TRBJ2-2, with TRBD1 matching 12 bases. The V gene end was trimmed by 6 bases and the J gene end by 12 bases; junction bases not matched to a gene: 14. The CDR3 loop spans 16 amino acids. The germline CDR1 and CDR2 sequences are MNHNS and SASEGT.

The chain couples TRBV24-1 to TRBJ2-3, with 11 bases fitting TRBD1. The V gene's germline CDR1 is KGHDR and CDR2 SFDVKD. V lost 4 bases to trimming and J lost 4 bases; unmatched junction nucleotides: 3. The CDR3 extends over 15 amino acids. The CDR3 region is CATSDWTGGADTQYF. CDR3 in DNA: TGTGCCACCAGTGACTGGACAGGGGGCGCAGATACGCAGTATTTT.

This clonotype came up once. The CDR3 sequence: CASSVAGSGYIQYF. The CDR3 region has the DNA TGTGCCAGTAGTGTAGCGGGTAGTGGATACATTCAGTACTTC. This chain uses TRBV19 with TRBJ2-4, with 7 nucleotides matching TRBD2. Per germline, CDR1 LNHDA and CDR2 SQIVND (reference sequence). The J segment lost 8 bases and the V segment lost 5 bases, leaving 9 bases of the junction unmatched. The length of the CDR3 is 14 residues.

The sample holds one count of this clonotype. This clone may be a read error of a much larger clone one base away. The genes are TRBV27 and TRBJ1-2; weak D call: TRBD1 (5 bases). The CDR3 has 14 residues. Germline V gives CDR1 MNHEY, CDR2 SMNVEV (reference sequence). V lost 4 bases and J 9 bases, leaving 18 bases between the germline ends. The CDR3 DNA reads as TGTGCCAGCAGTTCACATCAGGGTGATGCTAGCTACACCTTC. This translates into CASSSHQGDASYTF.

This clonotype came up many times. This chain joins TRBV7-3 and TRBJ2-5; the match to TRBD1 covers 7 bases. In germline, CDR1 is SGHTA, CDR2 FQGTGA. The CDR3 loop spans 13 amino acids. V was pared by 3 bases and J by 8 bases, with 6 bases of the junction left unmatched. CDR3 residues: CASSLGQRDTQYF. The CDR3 nucleotides read TGTGCCAGCAGCTTGGGACAGAGAGACACCCAGTACTTC.

This clonotype was seen many times. The genes are TRBV6-2 or TRBV6-3 and TRBJ1-4, with 9 bases that match TRBD1. CDR1 is MNHEY and CDR2 is SVGEGT in the germline V gene. The CDR3 length is 14 residues. Trimming took 6 bases from V and 6 from J; bases not matched to a gene: 5. The CDR3 DNA reads TGTGCCAGCAGACACAGGGGGCTTGATGAAAAACTGTTTTTT. Translated: CASRHRGLDEKLFF.

The J gene is TRBJ2-3, the V gene TRBV28; possible D gene TRBD1, 6 bases. The CDR3 consists of 14 residues. From germline, CDR1 is MDHEN and CDR2 SYDVKM. The V end was cut by 3 bases, the J end by 4 bases, with 11 bases between. CDR3 bases: TGTGCCAGCAGTTTGGGGGCTAAGGCAGATACGCAGTATTTT. It is translated as CASSLGAKADTQYF.

This clonotype came up a few times. The rearrangement uses TRBV19 and TRBJ1-5, with 11 bases fitting TRBD1. The CDR3 runs 15 residues. The germline V gene has CDR1 LNHDA and CDR2 SQIVND (reference sequence). V shed 6 bases, J shed 6 bases, and the junction held 7 bases outside the gene matches. The CDR3 region has the DNA TGTGCCAGTAGCCCTGGACAGGGGGCTTTTCAGCCCCAGCATTTT. Amino acid sequence: CASSPGQGAFQPQHF.

This clonotype was counted a few times. The chain links TRBV5-1 to TRBJ2-2; 7 bases align to TRBD1. V lost 4 bases, J lost 4 bases, and 7 bases stayed unmatched. The CDR3 extends over 15 amino acids. Germline CDR1 reads SGHRS; CDR2 reads YFSETQ. CDR3 sequence reads: CASSRGQSSTGELFF. CDR3 coding DNA: TGCGCCAGCAGCCGGGGACAGTCATCCACCGGGGAGCTGTTTTTT.